This TCR beta chain is drawn from a study of cytomegalovirus exposure and HLA in healthy donors. Points from the study as a whole: The investigators catalogued about 170 TCR beta chains as cytomegalovirus-associated. In a later analysis, DRB1 alleles had the most associated TCRs; HLA-C alleles the fewest. Researchers reported that a few CMV-associated chains were confirmed in vitro as CMV antigen-specific.

About this clone itself: No antigen is known for it.

It was with 60 Vbeta and 13 Jbeta primers that the PCR ran. Here immunoSEQ multiplex PCR was the method, and the copy in TCRdb shows in-frame clones only, minus some. The sample has some 120,000 clones, 82% seen once. The ends were cut back, 6 bases at V and 10 bases at J, with 17 bases in the middle. The length of the CDR3 is 13 residues. Germline loops: CDR1 MNHEY, CDR2 SMNVEV (reference sequence). The specimen was PBMCs. The TCR was taken from a male donor in good health and CMV-seropositive. The chain couples TRBV27 to TRBJ2-3, with a weak D call TRBD2 (5 bases). CDR3 nucleotide sequence: TGTGCCAGCAGCCTGGAAGGAAGCGGTCCGCAGTATTTT. Protein sequence: CASSLEGSGPQYF.